These 5 T cell receptor beta chains were sequenced from one sample in a study of human CD8 memory T cell subsets. Sequencing libraries of TCR beta were made by UMI-labeled 5' RACE. TCRdb reprocessed the 5' RACE reads; each CDR3 protein has one entry and no DNA is given. This sample's table reports 10,000 to 12,000 distinct CDR3 sequences. The sequenced sample consisted of CD8+ T cells from PBMCs. The receptors shown here come from a human donor in good health.

This chain connects TRBV28 to TRBJ1-2; there is no DNA to check the TCRdb D call of TRBD1. CDR3 length: 13 residues. In germline, CDR1 is MDHEN, CDR2 SYDVKM. This chain's CDR3 is CASSFRGAYGYTF.

Frequency places this clonotype as medium-sized (0.01 to 0.1%). J is TRBJ2-7 and V is TRBV29-1. This CDR3 has 14 amino acids. Germline-derived CDR1 and CDR2 are SQVTM and ANQGSEA. The CDR3 here is CSVGGGQEVYEQYF.

The chain is built from TRBV2 and TRBJ2-4; TCRdb returns TRBD2, unconfirmable since there is no DNA. The length of the CDR3 is 17 residues. Per germline, CDR1 SNHLY and CDR2 FYNNEI. Here the CDR3 reads CASRALKRRGTGNIQYF.

V gene TRBV7-9 combines with J gene TRBJ2-2. Germline loops: CDR1 SEHNR, CDR2 FQNEAQ (reference sequence). This CDR3 has 15 residues. This CDR3 is CASSLRISNTGELFF.

V and J are TRBV7-9 and TRBJ2-7. CDR1 SEHNR and CDR2 FQNEAQ come from the germline V gene (reference sequence). This CDR3 spans 12 amino acids. This chain's CDR3 is CASSLEAYEQYF.